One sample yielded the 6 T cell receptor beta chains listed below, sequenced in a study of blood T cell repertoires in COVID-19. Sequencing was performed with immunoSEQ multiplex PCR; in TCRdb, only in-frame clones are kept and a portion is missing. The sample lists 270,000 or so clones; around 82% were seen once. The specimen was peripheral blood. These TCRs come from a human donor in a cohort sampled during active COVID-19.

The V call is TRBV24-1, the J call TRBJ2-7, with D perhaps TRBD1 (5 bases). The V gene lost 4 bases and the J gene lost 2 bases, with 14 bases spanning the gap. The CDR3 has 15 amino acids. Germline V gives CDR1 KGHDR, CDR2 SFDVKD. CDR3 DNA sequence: TGTGCCACCAGTGACTCGACAGCGAGTCCCTACGAGCAGTACTTC. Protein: CATSDSTASPYEQYF.

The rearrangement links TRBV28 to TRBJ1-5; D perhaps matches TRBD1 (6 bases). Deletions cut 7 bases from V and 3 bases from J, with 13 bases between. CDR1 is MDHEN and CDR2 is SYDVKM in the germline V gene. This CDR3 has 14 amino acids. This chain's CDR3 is CASTLGGTNQPQHF. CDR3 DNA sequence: TGTGCCAGCACCCTAGGGGGTACCAATCAGCCCCAGCATTTT.

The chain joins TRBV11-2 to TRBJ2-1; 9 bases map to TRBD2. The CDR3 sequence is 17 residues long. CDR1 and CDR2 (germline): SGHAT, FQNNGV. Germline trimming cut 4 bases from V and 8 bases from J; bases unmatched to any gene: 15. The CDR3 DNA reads TGTGCCAGCAGCTATGGACTAGCGACTTATAGTATGGATGAGCAGTTCTTC. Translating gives CASSYGLATYSMDEQFF.

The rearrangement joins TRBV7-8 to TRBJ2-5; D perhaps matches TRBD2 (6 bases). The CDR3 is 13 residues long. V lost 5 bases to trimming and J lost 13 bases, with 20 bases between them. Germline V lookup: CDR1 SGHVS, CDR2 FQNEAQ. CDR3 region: CASSPGGTFGWYF. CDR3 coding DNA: TGTGCCAGCAGCCCTGGGGGGACTTTCGGTTGGTACTTC. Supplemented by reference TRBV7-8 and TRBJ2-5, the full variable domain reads GAGVSQSPRYKVAKRGQDVALRCDPISGHVSLFWYQQALGQGPEFLTYFQNEAQLDKSGLPSDRFFAERPEGSVSTLKIQRTQQEDSAVYLCASSPGGTFGWYFGPGTRLLVL.

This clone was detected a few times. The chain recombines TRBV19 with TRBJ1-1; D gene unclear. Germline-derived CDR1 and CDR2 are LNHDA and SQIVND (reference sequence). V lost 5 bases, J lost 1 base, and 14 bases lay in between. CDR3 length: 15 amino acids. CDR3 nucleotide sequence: TGTGCCAGTAGTGCCCTCCGCCGGTCGAACACTGAAGCTTTCTTT. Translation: CASSALRRSNTEAFF.

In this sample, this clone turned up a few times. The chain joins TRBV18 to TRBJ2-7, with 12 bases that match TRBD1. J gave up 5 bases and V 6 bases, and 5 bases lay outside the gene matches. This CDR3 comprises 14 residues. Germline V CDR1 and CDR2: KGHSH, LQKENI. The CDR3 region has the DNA TGTGCCAGCTCGGCCGGGACAGGGGGCAACGAGCAGTACTTC. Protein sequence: CASSAGTGGNEQYF.